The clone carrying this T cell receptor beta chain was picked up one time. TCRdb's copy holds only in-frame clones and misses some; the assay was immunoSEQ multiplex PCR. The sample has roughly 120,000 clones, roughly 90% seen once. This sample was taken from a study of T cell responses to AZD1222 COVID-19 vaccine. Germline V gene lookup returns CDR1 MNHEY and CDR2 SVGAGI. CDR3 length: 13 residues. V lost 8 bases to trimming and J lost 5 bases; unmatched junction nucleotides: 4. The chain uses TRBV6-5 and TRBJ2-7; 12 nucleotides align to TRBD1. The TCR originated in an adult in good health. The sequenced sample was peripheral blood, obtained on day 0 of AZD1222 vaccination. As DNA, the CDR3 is TGTGCCAGCGGGGACAGGGGGCATCACGAGCAGTACTTC. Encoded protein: CASGDRGHHEQYF.